This note documents a single TCR beta chain sequence. Antigen specificity is unknown. Trimming shortened V by 4 bases and J by 1 base, and 7 bases separated the two germline ends. The CDR3 loop spans 13 amino acids. Germline lookup yields CDR1 SGHVS and CDR2 FNYEAQ. The record originates from a study of cytomegalovirus exposure and HLA in healthy donors. Study at large: Among the roughly 400 donors who were genotyped, about 80% fell in the genetic ancestry cluster that is associated with self-reported Caucasian donors.

Whole-study findings and limits: In a later analysis, CMV-associated beta chains were mostly HLA-associated, it appeared. Another analysis was done later, and it associated approximately 18,000 TCR beta sequences with HLA alleles at 0.05 false discovery rate.

The study ran its PCR with 60 Vbeta and 13 Jbeta primers. Only in-frame clones appear in the TCRdb table, and some are missing; sequencing was by immunoSEQ multiplex PCR. This table holds about 120,000 clones, 80% to 85% found once. This receptor was obtained from a woman aged 40-49 years in good health and CMV-seronegative. This chain connects TRBV7-6 to TRBJ1-1; the D is unclear. The sample consisted of PBMCs. In nucleotides, the CDR3 is TGTGCCAGCAGCTCGGGTCCGAACACTGAAGCTTTCTTT. Translated: CASSSGPNTEAFF. The variable domain in full, with the rest retrieved from reference TRBV7-6 and TRBJ1-1, is GAGVSQSPRYKVTKRGQDVALRCDPISGHVSLYWYRQALGQGPEFLTYFNYEAQQDKSGLPNDRFSAERPEGSISTLTIQRTEQRDSAMYRCASSSGPNTEAFFGQGTRLTVV.